This entry lists 18 T cell receptor beta chains sequenced from one sample in a study of cytotoxic CD8 clonotypes in ibrutinib-treated CLL. Assay: immunoSEQ multiplex PCR; the TCRdb copy retains only in-frame clones and omits some. The sample yields 270,000 or so clones, approximately 79% seen once. The source was PBMCs, collected at disease progression, from a patient treated with ibrutinib. The receptors stem from a human donor with chronic lymphocytic leukemia.

This chain links TRBV27 with TRBJ2-1, with D perhaps given as TRBD1 or TRBD2 (6 bases each). Germline values: CDR1 MNHEY, CDR2 SMNVEV (reference sequence). CDR3 length equals 15 residues. V lost 2 bases, J lost 6 bases, and 14 bases lay in between. CDR3 nucleotides: TGTGCCAGCAGTTTAGCGAGAACGGGGGCCAATGAGCAGTTCTTC. Translation: CASSLARTGANEQFF.

This chain joins TRBV23-1 and TRBJ2-1, with 7 nucleotides matching TRBD1. TRBV23-1 is designated an ORF whose function remains uncertain. The CDR3 has 17 residues. V lost 4 bases to trimming and J lost 6 bases; unmatched junction nucleotides: 15. The CDR3, as DNA: TGCGCCAGCAGTCTCAATCCTCGACAGGGATTAGGCAATGAGCAGTTCTTC. Translated: CASSLNPRQGLGNEQFF.

The CDR3 region has the DNA TGTGCCAGCTCACCACCGAGAACAGGGCGAGAGACCCAGTACTTC. It codes for CASSPPRTGRETQYF. The genes are TRBV18 and TRBJ2-5, with D perhaps matching TRBD1 (6 bases). Germline CDR1 and CDR2: KGHSH and LQKENI. CDR3 size: 15 residues. V lost 0 bases, J lost 4 bases, and 12 bases lay in between.

The chain uses TRBV27 and TRBJ2-3, with D maybe TRBD1 (5 bases). The CDR3 loop spans 14 amino acids. V gave up 0 bases and J gave up 1 base, with 5 bases separating them. Germline assignment: CDR1 MNHEY and CDR2 SMNVEV (reference sequence). CDR3: CASSLSRGTDTQYF. The DNA of the CDR3 is TGTGCCAGCAGTTTATCCAGGGGCACAGATACGCAGTATTTT.

A word on this clone: A read error may produce the germline difference seen at one junction end. The rearrangement joins TRBV5-4 to TRBJ2-5, with TRBD2 matching over 9 bases. Germline V gene lookup returns CDR1 SGHNT and CDR2 YYREEE (reference sequence). This CDR3 has 18 residues. CDR3 bases: TGCGCCAGCAGCCAAGATTGGTGGACTAGCGATTACCAAGAGACCCAGTACTTC. Protein sequence: CASSQDWWTSDYQETQYF. Complete variable domain (other parts from reference TRBV5-4 and TRBJ2-5): ETGVTQSPTHLIKTRGQQVTLRCSSQSGHNTVSWYQQALGQGPQFIFQYYREEENGRGNFPPRFSGLQFPNYSSELNVNALELDDSALYLCASSQDWWTSDYQETQYFGPGTRLLVL.

The genes are TRBV28 and TRBJ1-4, with TRBD1 matching over 9 bases. V dropped 3 bases and J dropped 7; count of bases not matched to a gene: 6. The length of the CDR3 is 15 residues. Germline CDR1 reads MDHEN; CDR2 reads SYDVKM. The CDR3 is CASSFLQGAVEKLFF. The CDR3 DNA reads as TGTGCCAGCAGTTTCCTACAGGGGGCTGTTGAAAAACTGTTTTTT.

V is TRBV29-1 and J is TRBJ2-7; a weak D match, TRBD2 (6 bases). Trimming took off 4 bases at V and 0 bases at J, with 16 bases between the two ends. This CDR3 has 15 residues. Germline values: CDR1 SQVTM, CDR2 ANQGSEA. This chain's CDR3 is CSVVGAGLSSYEQYF. CDR3 coding DNA: TGCAGCGTTGTGGGTGCGGGACTTAGCTCCTACGAGCAGTACTTC.

The rearrangement links TRBV7-9 to TRBJ1-2, with D perhaps TRBD1 (5 bases). The V gene lost 1 base and the J gene lost 0 bases, with 9 bases spanning the gap. The CDR3 contains 15 residues. Germline loops: CDR1 SEHNR, CDR2 FQNEAQ (reference sequence). In nucleotides, the CDR3 is TGTGCCAGCAGCTTAGTATGGGGGACTAACTATGGCTACACCTTC. Protein product: CASSLVWGTNYGYTF. Full variable domain (remainder filled in from reference TRBV7-9 and TRBJ1-2): DTGVSQNPRHKITKRGQNVTFRCDPISEHNRLYWYRQTLGQGPEFLTYFQNEAQLEKSRLLSDRFSAERPKGSFSTLEIQRTEQGDSAMYLCASSLVWGTNYGYTFGSGTRLTVV.

In its sample, this clone was seen once. This chain joins TRBV4-1 and TRBJ1-3; tentatively, D is TRBD1 (5 bases). Germline CDR1 is MGHRA and CDR2 is YSYEKL. This CDR3 comprises 18 residues. Trimming cost V 0 bases and J 0 bases, with 15 bases left between them. CDR3 DNA: TGCGCCAGCAGCCAAGATCGAGAGAGGGGCAACTCTGGAAACACCATATATTTT. Translating gives CASSQDRERGNSGNTIYF.

The gene calls are TRBV18 and TRBJ1-1, with D unresolved. The V gene lost 1 base and the J gene lost 0 bases, with 12 bases spanning the gap. CDR1 and CDR2 (germline): KGHSH, LQKENI. The CDR3 is 16 amino acids. This chain's CDR3 is CASSPRTPELNTEAFF. The DNA for the CDR3 is TGTGCCAGCTCACCACGTACACCCGAATTGAACACTGAAGCTTTCTTT.

V gene TRBV7-6 combines with J gene TRBJ2-7; TRBD1 aligns across 7 bases. Germline CDR1 reads SGHVS; CDR2 reads FNYEAQ. The CDR3 is made up of 20 amino acids. The ends lost 2 bases at V and 3 bases at J; junction bases unmatched: 22. In nucleotides, the CDR3 is TGTGCCAGCAGCTTAAGGGGGCGGCTAGCAGGGTATGCCAAATACTACGAGCAGTACTTC. Its protein product is CASSLRGRLAGYAKYYEQYF.

The gene calls are TRBV29-1 and TRBJ2-1; 8 bases are a match to TRBD2. The V and J ends lost 7 bases and 0 bases, in that order; junction bases with no gene match: 11. In germline, CDR1 is SQVTM, CDR2 ANQGSEA. The CDR3 sequence is 16 residues long. As DNA, the CDR3 is TGCAGCGCGCCCGGGACTAGATCTAGCTCCTACAATGAGCAGTTCTTC. Its translation: CSAPGTRSSSYNEQFF.

This chain uses TRBV5-1 with TRBJ2-1; D ambiguous. The CDR3 has 12 amino acids. V gave up 0 bases and J gave up 9 bases, with 7 bases separating them. In germline, CDR1 is SGHRS, CDR2 YFSETQ. The CDR3 loop is CASSLGTPEQFF. The CDR3 nucleotides are TGCGCCAGCAGCTTGGGGACCCCTGAGCAGTTCTTC. Full variable domain (rest looked up from reference TRBV5-1 and TRBJ2-1): KAGVTQTPRYLIKTRGQQVTLSCSPISGHRSVSWYQQTPGQGLQFLFEYFSETQRNKGNFPGRFSGRQFSNSRSEMNVSTLELGDSALYLCASSLGTPEQFFGPGTRLTVL.

The chain couples TRBV7-2 to TRBJ1-1; the D gene is possibly TRBD1 (5 bases). This CDR3 is 15 amino acids long. CDR1 SGHTA and CDR2 FQGNSA come from the germline V gene. V lost 5 bases and J 7 bases, leaving 20 bases between the germline ends. CDR3 DNA sequence: TGTGCCAGCAGCCCCCGGCCAGGGCGCCAGTATGAAGCTTTCTTT. This gives the protein CASSPRPGRQYEAFF.

This clone has only one observation. The chain is built from TRBV7-2 and TRBJ2-7, with TRBD1 matching 7 bases. V shed 5 bases and J 3 bases; nucleotides not matched to a gene: 10. Germline lookup yields CDR1 SGHTA and CDR2 FQGNSA. The CDR3 is 15 amino acids. In DNA, the CDR3 is TGTGCCAGCAGCCCGGTTGGCAGGGGGATCTACGAGCAGTACTTC. Its translation is CASSPVGRGIYEQYF.

The CDR3 bases are TGCGCCAGCCGTACTAGCGGGGGGGCCGGCACCGGGGAGCTGTTTTTT. Residues: CASRTSGGAGTGELFF. The V and J genes are TRBV10-2 and TRBJ2-2; 13 positions match TRBD2. Germline V gene sequence: CDR1 WSHSY, CDR2 SAAADI. The CDR3 extends over 16 amino acids. The V gene end was trimmed by 8 bases and the J gene end by 4 bases; junction bases not matched to a gene: 7.

V gene TRBV4-2 combines with J gene TRBJ1-5; unclear D gene. The CDR3 contains 15 residues. V gave up 2 bases and J gave up 5 bases, with 13 bases separating them. Germline assignment: CDR1 LGHNA and CDR2 YNFKEQ. CDR3 sequence reads: CASSQYESRDQPQHF. The CDR3, as DNA: TGTGCCAGCAGCCAATACGAGAGCAGAGATCAGCCCCAGCATTTT.

This clone is a singleton in its sample. V gene TRBV6-1 combines with J gene TRBJ2-4; TRBD1 might be the D (6 bases). V was shortened by 4 bases and J by 3 bases, with 22 bases between the two germline ends. Germline CDR1 reads MNHNS; CDR2 reads SASEGT. CDR3 length equals 18 residues. In nucleotides, the CDR3 is TGTGCCAGCAGTGCAACCCGGGACAACCGGATAATCAAAAACATTCAGTACTTC. Its translation is CASSATRDNRIIKNIQYF.